The rows below give T cell receptor beta chains drawn from one sample of a study of spatial heterogeneity in lung cancer. TCRdb recomputed calls from the 5' RACE reads with MiXCR, one row per CDR3 protein. Here the sample spans about 100,000 distinct CDR3 sequences, about 4.6% being singletons. The material was lung tumor tissue, obtained at surgery. These receptors were collected from a male donor with early-stage non-small cell lung cancer. CDR3s include the opening cysteine and the closing phenylalanine or tryptophan. Fields, in order: D gene, clone size, V gene, J gene, CDR3 DNA, CDR3 protein. A D gene is named only where the DNA matches it firmly. The size of a clone is reported for some rows only, either as once, few or many, or as a class for expanded clones.

>TRBD2|many|TRBV28|TRBJ2-5
TGTGCCAGCGCCGCAGCGGGAGCGGAGAAAGAGACCCAGTACTTC
CASAAAGAEKETQYF
>TRBD1|many|TRBV9|TRBJ2-7
TGTGCCAGCAGCGCCGGGACAGCCCCCTACGAGCAGTACTTC
CASSAGTAPYEQYF
>-|many|TRBV20-1|TRBJ1-2
TGCAGTGCTAGGCCGTTGACAGGCGGATATGGCTACACCTTC
CSARPLTGGYGYTF
>TRBD1|many|TRBV11-2|TRBJ1-1
TGTGCCAGCAGCTTAGTTGGGACAGGGCATGAAGCTTTCTTT
CASSLVGTGHEAFF
>TRBD2|many|TRBV28|TRBJ2-7
TGTGCCAGCAGTGTACTAGCGGGAGGGCCGTACGAGCAGTACTTC
CASSVLAGGPYEQYF
>TRBD1|few|TRBV7-9|TRBJ1-6
TGTGCCAGCAGCTTCGGGACAGGGGATTCACCCCTCCACTTT
CASSFGTGDSPLHF
>TRBD2|-|TRBV7-2|TRBJ2-1
TGTGCCAGCAGCCCAGGAAGGAGTTGGGCTAGCGGGAATGAGCAGTTCTTC
CASSPGRSWASGNEQFF
>TRBD1|many|TRBV5-1|TRBJ2-2
TGCGCCAGCAGCTTGCAGGGGGCCGGGGAGCTGTTTTTT
CASSLQGAGELFF
>-|many|TRBV7-2|TRBJ1-3
TGTGCCAGCAGCTTCAGTTATGGAAACACCATATATTTT
CASSFSYGNTIYF
>TRBD1|many|TRBV4-2|TRBJ1-1
TGTGCCAGCAGCCAAGAGAACAGGGGTTTCACTGAAGCTTTCTTT
CASSQENRGFTEAFF
>TRBD1|many|TRBV29-1|TRBJ1-1
TGCAGCGTAGAGGGACAGATGAACACTGAAGCTTTCTTT
CSVEGQMNTEAFF
>TRBD1|many|TRBV4-2|TRBJ2-3
TGTGCCAGCAGCCAAGAACGACAGGGTACAGATACGCAGTATTTT
CASSQERQGTDTQYF
>-|few|TRBV4-1|TRBJ1-6
TGCGCCAGCAGCCAAGAGGGAGGGGGTAATTCACCCCTCCACTTT
CASSQEGGGNSPLHF
>-|many|TRBV20-1|TRBJ2-3
TGCAGTGCTAAAATATCGATGGATACGCAGTATTTT
CSAKISMDTQYF
>-|-|TRBV6-5|TRBJ1-1
TGTGCCAGCAGTTCCTCAGGGAAGAACACTGAAGCTTTCTTT
CASSSSGKNTEAFF
>-|many|TRBV25-1|TRBJ2-1
TGTGCCAGCAGTGTGTTTGGAGAGCAGTTCTTC
CASSVFGEQFF
>-|few|TRBV7-9|TRBJ2-3
TGTGCCAGCAGCTTAACGGGATTGGCAGATACGCAGTATTTT
CASSLTGLADTQYF
>-|many|TRBV7-6|TRBJ1-2
TGTGCCAGCAGCTTCTTGTCGTTCGGTCAGGCCGGTGGCTACACCTTC
CASSFLSFGQAGGYTF
>-|-|TRBV7-2|TRBJ2-7
TGTGCCAGCAGCTTGAGTTCCTTAAGCGAGCAGTACTTC
CASSLSSLSEQYF
>-|many|TRBV3-1|TRBJ2-7
TGTGCCAGCAGCCAAGATGTCGAGGTTCACTACGAGCAGTACTTC
CASSQDVEVHYEQYF
>-|many|TRBV6-5|TRBJ2-7
TGTGCCAGCACCGGGGGAGGGGGCGCTTCCTACGAGCAGTACTTC
CASTGGGGASYEQYF